These T cell receptor beta chains were read from a single sample in a study of blood T cell repertoires in COVID-19. Repertoires were generated with immunoSEQ multiplex PCR, while TCRdb's copy carries only in-frame clones and drops some. The sample records about 280,000 clones, under 90% being singletons. Sequenced material: peripheral blood. The receptors come from a woman aged 30 to 39 with COVID-19, enrolled during active disease. Each CDR3 is given with its conserved first and last residue. D genes are given only for firm matches. For some rows the clone size is stated as once, few or many, or as a class when expanded; others skip it.

j_call | clone_size | d_call | v_call | cdr3_aa | cdr3_nt
TRBJ2-7 | . | TRBD2 | TRBV27 | CASSFFVPSGGDPYEQYF | TGTGCCAGCAGTTTCTTCGTCCCTAGCGGGGGGGACCCCTACGAGCAGTACTTC
TRBJ1-1 | few | . | TRBV3-1/TRBV3-2 | CASSQVLNQLPGTEAFF | TGTGCCAGCAGCCAAGTTCTTAATCAGCTGCCGGGTACTGAAGCTTTCTTT
TRBJ2-7 | . | . | TRBV7-9 | CASSLVKTAPSYEQYF | TGTGCCAGCAGCTTAGTAAAAACAGCTCCCTCCTACGAGCAGTACTTC
TRBJ2-7 | . | . | TRBV7-2 | CASSHGTGSRYEQYF | TGTGCCAGCAGCCACGGAACAGGGTCCCGATACGAGCAGTACTTC
TRBJ2-3 | . | . | TRBV11-2 | CASSLGTGGDTQYF | TGTGCCAGCAGCTTGGGGACTGGGGGTGATACGCAGTATTTT
TRBJ1-3 | . | TRBD1 | TRBV27 | CASSPSGTGGGNTIYF | TGTGCCAGCAGTCCCTCCGGGACAGGGGGCGGAAACACCATATATTTT
TRBJ2-7 | . | . | TRBV6-5 | CATEITTYEQYF | TGTGCCACCGAAATCACAACCTACGAGCAGTACTTC
TRBJ2-3 | . | . | TRBV3-1/TRBV3-2 | CASSQERQGLGDTQYF | TGTGCCAGCAGCCAAGAGAGGCAGGGATTAGGAGATACGCAGTATTTT
TRBJ1-1 | . | . | TRBV4-1 | CASSQGGQRMNTEAFF | TGCGCCAGCAGCCAAGGCGGACAGAGGATGAACACTGAAGCTTTCTTT
TRBJ2-3 | . | . | TRBV18 | CASSPPSGTDTQYF | TGTGCCAGCTCACCACCTAGCGGCACAGATACGCAGTATTTT
TRBJ2-1 | . | TRBD2 | TRBV5-6 | CASSLIPSGGYNEQFF | TGTGCCAGCAGCTTGATCCCTAGCGGGGGATACAATGAGCAGTTCTTC
TRBJ1-5 | . | . | TRBV6-5 | CASSPSGGRSQPQHF | TGTGCCAGCAGTCCCTCGGGGGGCAGGTCTCAGCCCCAGCATTTT
TRBJ1-1 | . | TRBD1 | TRBV10-2 | CASRSTGTGPEAFF | TGCGCCAGCAGGTCGACAGGGACTGGTCCTGAAGCTTTCTTT
TRBJ1-5 | . | . | TRBV11-2 | CASSLDSTGGGQPQHF | TGTGCCAGCAGCTTAGATAGCACGGGGGGAGGTCAGCCCCAGCATTTT
TRBJ2-5 | . | . | TRBV1 | CTSSQDEGLAVQETQYF | TGCACCAGCAGCCAAGACGAGGGGCTAGCGGTACAAGAGACCCAGTACTTC